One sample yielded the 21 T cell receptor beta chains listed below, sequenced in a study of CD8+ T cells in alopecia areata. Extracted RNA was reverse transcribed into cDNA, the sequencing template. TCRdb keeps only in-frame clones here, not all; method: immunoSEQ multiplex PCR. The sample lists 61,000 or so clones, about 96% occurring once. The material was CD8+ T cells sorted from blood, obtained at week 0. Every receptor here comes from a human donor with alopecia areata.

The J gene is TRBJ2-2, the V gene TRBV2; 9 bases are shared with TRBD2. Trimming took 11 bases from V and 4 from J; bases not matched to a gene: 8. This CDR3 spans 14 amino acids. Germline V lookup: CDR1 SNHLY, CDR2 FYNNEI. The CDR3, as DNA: TGTGCCCGAAGGCGGGGGGGCGTCACCGGGGAGCTGTTTTTT. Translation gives CARRRGGVTGELFF.

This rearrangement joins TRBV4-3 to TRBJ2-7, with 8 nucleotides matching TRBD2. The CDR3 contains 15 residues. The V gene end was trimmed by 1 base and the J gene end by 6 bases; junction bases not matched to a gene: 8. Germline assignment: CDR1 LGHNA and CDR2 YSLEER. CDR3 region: CASSQGAGGASEQYF. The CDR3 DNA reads TGCGCCAGCAGCCAAGGGGCGGGGGGCGCGTCCGAGCAGTACTTC.

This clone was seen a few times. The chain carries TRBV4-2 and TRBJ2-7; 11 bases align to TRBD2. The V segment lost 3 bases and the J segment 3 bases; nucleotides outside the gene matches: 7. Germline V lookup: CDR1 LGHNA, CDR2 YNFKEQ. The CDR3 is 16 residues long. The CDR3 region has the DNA TGTGCCAGCAGCCAGTCTACTAGCGGGGGCCGCTACGAGCAGTACTTC. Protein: CASSQSTSGGRYEQYF.

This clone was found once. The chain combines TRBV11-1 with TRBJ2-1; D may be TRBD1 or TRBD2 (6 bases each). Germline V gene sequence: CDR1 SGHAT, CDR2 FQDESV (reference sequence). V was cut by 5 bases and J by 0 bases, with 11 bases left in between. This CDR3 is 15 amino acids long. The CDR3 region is CASSPGGSSYNEQFF. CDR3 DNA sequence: TGTGCCAGCAGCCCCGGGGGCAGCTCCTACAATGAGCAGTTCTTC.

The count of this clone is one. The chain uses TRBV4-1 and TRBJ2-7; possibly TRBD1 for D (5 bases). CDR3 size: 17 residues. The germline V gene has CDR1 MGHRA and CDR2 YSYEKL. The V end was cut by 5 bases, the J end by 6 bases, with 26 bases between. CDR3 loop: CASSRGFLVKGSGEQYF. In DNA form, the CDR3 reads TGCGCCAGCAGCAGGGGATTTCTAGTTAAGGGGTCAGGCGAGCAGTACTTC.

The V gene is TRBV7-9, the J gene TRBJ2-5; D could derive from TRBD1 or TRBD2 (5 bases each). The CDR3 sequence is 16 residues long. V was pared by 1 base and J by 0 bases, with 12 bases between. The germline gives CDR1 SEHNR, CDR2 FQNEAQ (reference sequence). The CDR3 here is CASSLGGTVYQETQYF. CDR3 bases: TGTGCCAGCAGCTTAGGGGGGACCGTGTACCAAGAGACCCAGTACTTC.

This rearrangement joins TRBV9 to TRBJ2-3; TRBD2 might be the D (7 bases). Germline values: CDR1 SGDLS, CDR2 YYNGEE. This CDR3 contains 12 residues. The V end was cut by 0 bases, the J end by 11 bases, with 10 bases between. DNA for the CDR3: TGTGCCAGCAGCGTAGGGGGGGGCCAGCAGTATTTT. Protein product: CASSVGGGQQYF.

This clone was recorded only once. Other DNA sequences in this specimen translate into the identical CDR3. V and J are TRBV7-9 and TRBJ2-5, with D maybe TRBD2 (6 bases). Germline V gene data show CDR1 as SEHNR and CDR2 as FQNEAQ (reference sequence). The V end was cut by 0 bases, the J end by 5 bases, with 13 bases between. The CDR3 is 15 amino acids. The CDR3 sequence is CASSLASGLAETQYF. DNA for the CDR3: TGTGCCAGCAGCTTAGCATCCGGGCTAGCGGAGACCCAGTACTTC.

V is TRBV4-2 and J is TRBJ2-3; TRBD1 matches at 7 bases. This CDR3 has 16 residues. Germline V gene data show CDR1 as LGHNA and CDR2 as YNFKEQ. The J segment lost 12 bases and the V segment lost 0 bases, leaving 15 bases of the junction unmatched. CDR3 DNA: TGTGCCAGCAGCCAAGATTTGCGAGGGGGCTGGCGGATACAGTATTTT. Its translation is CASSQDLRGGWRIQYF.

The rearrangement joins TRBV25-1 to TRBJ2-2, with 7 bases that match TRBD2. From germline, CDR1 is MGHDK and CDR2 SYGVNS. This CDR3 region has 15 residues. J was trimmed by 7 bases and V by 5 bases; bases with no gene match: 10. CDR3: CASSNPGTKNGELFF. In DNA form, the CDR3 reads TGTGCCAGCAGTAACCCCGGGACTAAGAACGGGGAGCTGTTTTTT.

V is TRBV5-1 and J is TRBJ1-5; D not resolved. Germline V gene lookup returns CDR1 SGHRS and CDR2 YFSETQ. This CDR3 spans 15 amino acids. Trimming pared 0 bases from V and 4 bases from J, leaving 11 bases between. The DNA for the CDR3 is TGCGCCAGCAGCTTGGGGTTACAAGATAATCAGCCCCAGCATTTT. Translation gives CASSLGLQDNQPQHF.

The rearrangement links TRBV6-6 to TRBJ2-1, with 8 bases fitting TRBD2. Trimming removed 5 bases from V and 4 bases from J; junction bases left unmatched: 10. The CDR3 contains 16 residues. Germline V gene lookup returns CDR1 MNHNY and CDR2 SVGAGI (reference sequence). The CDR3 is CASSAHLAGEYNEQFF. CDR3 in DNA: TGTGCCAGCAGTGCCCATCTAGCGGGCGAATACAATGAGCAGTTCTTC.

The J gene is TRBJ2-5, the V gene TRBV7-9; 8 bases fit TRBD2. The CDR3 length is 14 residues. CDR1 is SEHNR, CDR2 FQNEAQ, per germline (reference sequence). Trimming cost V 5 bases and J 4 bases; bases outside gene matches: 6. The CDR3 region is CASSLAGGGETQYF. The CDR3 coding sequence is TGTGCCAGCAGCCTTGCGGGGGGAGGAGAGACCCAGTACTTC.

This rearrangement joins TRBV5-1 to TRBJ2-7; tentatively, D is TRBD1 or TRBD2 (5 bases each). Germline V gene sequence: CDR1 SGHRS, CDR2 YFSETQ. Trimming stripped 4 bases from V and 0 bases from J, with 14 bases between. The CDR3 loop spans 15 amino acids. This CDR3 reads CASSPGLGASYEQYF. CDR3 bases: TGCGCCAGCAGCCCGGGGTTAGGGGCCTCCTACGAGCAGTACTTC. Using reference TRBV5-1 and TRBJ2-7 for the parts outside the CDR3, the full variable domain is KAGVTQTPRYLIKTRGQQVTLSCSPISGHRSVSWYQQTPGQGLQFLFEYFSETQRNKGNFPGRFSGRQFSNSRSEMNVSTLELGDSALYLCASSPGLGASYEQYFGPGTRLTVT.

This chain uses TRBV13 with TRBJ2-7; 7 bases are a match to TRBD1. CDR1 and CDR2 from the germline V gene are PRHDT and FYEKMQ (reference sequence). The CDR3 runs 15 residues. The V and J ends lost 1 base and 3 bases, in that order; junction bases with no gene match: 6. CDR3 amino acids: CASSLDRGASYEQYF. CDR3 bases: TGTGCCAGCAGCTTAGACAGGGGCGCGAGCTACGAGCAGTACTTC.

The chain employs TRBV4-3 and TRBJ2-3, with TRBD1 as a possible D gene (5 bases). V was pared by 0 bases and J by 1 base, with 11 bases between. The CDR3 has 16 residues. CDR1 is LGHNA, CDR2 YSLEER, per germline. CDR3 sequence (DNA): TGCGCCAGCAGCCAAGATAGGGGATCAGGCACAGATACGCAGTATTTT. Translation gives CASSQDRGSGTDTQYF.

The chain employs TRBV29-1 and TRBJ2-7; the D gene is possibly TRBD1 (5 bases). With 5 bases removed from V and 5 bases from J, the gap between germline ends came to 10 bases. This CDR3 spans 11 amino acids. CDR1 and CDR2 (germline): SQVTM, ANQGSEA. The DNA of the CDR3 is TGCAGCGTTTTAGGGGTCCACGAGCAGTACTTC. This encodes CSVLGVHEQYF.

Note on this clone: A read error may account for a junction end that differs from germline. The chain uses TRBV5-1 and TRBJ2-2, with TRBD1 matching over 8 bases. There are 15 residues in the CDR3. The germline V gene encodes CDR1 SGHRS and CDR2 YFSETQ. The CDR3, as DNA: TGCGCCAGCAGTTTGGTTGGACAGGGAACCGGGGAGCTGTTTTTT. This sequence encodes CASSLVGQGTGELFF.

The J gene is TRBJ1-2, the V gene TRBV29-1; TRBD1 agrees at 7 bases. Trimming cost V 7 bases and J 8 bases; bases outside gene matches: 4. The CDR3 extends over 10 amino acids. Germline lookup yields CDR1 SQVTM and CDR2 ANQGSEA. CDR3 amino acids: CSDKGAGYTF. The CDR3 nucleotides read TGCAGCGATAAGGGGGCCGGCTACACCTTC.

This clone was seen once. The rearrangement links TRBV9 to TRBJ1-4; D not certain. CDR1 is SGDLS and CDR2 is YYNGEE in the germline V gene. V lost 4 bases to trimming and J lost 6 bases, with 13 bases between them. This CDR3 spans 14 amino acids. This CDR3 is CASSMDGGDEKLFF. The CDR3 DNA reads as TGTGCCAGCAGCATGGACGGCGGGGATGAAAAACTGTTTTTT.

The CDR3 loop reads CASSYGQVTTYEQYF. Written as DNA, the CDR3 is TGTGCCAGCAGTTACGGGCAGGTAACCACCTACGAGCAGTACTTC. This chain connects TRBV6-6 to TRBJ2-7, with D unclear. V lost 2 bases to trimming and J lost 2 bases, with 13 bases between them. The V gene's germline CDR1 is MNHNY and CDR2 SVGAGI (reference sequence). The CDR3 contains 15 residues.